This T cell receptor beta chain was captured by sequencing in a study of blood T cell repertoires in COVID-19. Study-wide background: Sources were T cells, B-cell-depleted T cells, or PBMCs; the material itself was cDNA or gDNA.

Original processing methods: From reference gene primer amplification, estimates of nucleated cell counts were derived. Here immunoSEQ multiplex PCR was the method, and the copy in TCRdb shows in-frame clones only, minus some. The V and J calls and clone size are taken from that table; D and trimming were inferred from the DNA. This table holds around 240,000 clones, 70% to 85% found once. Germline lookup yields CDR1 DFQATT and CDR2 SNEGSKA (reference sequence). V was pared by 3 bases and J by 2 bases, with 12 bases between. This CDR3 has 14 amino acids. The material sequenced was peripheral blood. The chain uses TRBV20-1 and TRBJ2-3, with a possible D match to TRBD2 (5 bases). The receptor was derived from a woman aged 40-49 years who had recovered from COVID-19. CDR3 in DNA: TGCAGTGCTAGTCATGACTACTCCACAGATACGCAGTATTTT. Protein product: CSASHDYSTDTQYF.